The present T cell receptor (beta chain) was sequenced within a study of T cell changes during pregnancy in multiple sclerosis (dated by TCRdb to between 2018 and 2020). Background on the whole study: The study examined how the T cell repertoire changed over the course of pregnancy in women with multiple sclerosis.

Germline trimming amounts to 4 bases on V and 2 bases on J, with 10 as the count of junction bases outside the gene matches. CDR1 is given as SGHNT and CDR2 as YYREEE, both from the germline V gene (reference sequence). The CDR3 measures 16 amino acids from cysteine to phenylalanine. Solely the CDR3 DNA is kept, with 48 bases framed from the first base. The library was obtained by the immunoSEQ multiplex PCR assay. TCRdb's version of the immuneACCESS table is confined to in-frame rearrangements and falls short of the full clone set. An unresolved V gene accounts for under half of the shortfall where checked; the remainder is of unknown origin. This sample gives 91,000 or so clones in total; roughly 92% of them show up just once. The top ten constitute more than 0.75% of the sample. This clone was recorded once. Its antigen specificity is not known. No base-level quality is on record; no much larger clone is a single base apart.

The V gene is TRBV5-4 and the J gene is TRBJ1-1, with 8 bases in between that match TRBD1. Sequencing used peripheral blood, obtained after pregnancy. This TCR derives from a female donor with multiple sclerosis, enrolled in a pregnancy study. CDR3 reads: CASSPSDRGYNTEAFF. The nucleotide sequence is TGTGCCAGCAGCCCTTCCGACAGGGGTTATAACACTGAAGCTTTCTTT.